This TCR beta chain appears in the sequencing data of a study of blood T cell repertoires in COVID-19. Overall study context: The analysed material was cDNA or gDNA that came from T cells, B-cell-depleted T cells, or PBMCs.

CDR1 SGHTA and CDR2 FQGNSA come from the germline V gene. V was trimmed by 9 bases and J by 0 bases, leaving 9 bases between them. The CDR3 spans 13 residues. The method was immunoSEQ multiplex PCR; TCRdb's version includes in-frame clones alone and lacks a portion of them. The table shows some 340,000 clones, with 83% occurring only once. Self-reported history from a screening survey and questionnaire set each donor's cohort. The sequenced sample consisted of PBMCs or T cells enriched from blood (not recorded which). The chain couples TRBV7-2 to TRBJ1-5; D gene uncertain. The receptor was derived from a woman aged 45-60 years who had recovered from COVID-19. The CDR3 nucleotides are TGTGCCAGTAGAGATTATAGCAATCAGCCCCAGCATTTT. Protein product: CASRDYSNQPQHF.